This TCR beta chain stems from a study of graft-versus-host responses after intestinal transplantation. Study summary: Induction with anti-thymocyte globulin, then tacrolimus and steroids for about 3 years, was given to all recipients. Points from the study as a whole: Peak circulating GvH clone levels were associated with early post-transplant HvG declines. Some patients had graft-donor T cell macrochimerism, and their allografts showed high graft-versus-host to host-versus-graft clonal ratios.

With respect to this clone: Its antigen is unidentified.

Germline CDR1 reads MNHEY; CDR2 reads SVGAGI. CDR3 length: 14 amino acids. The germline V and J ends were trimmed by 2 bases and 8 bases, with 13 bases remaining between them. Profiling relied on immunoSEQ multiplex PCR, and the TCRdb table lists in-frame clones only, not all of them. Of over 65,000 clones listed, roughly 90% are singletons. Here the sequenced sample was unstimulated CD8+ T cells sorted from spleen or lymph node cells, taken before transplant. The gene calls are TRBV6-5 and TRBJ2-1, with D tentatively TRBD2 (7 bases). The clonotype originates from a human donor who was the organ donor for an intestinal transplant. The CDR3 loop reads CASSYGGGGYEQFF. CDR3 in DNA: TGTGCCAGCAGTTACGGGGGAGGGGGGTATGAGCAGTTCTTC.